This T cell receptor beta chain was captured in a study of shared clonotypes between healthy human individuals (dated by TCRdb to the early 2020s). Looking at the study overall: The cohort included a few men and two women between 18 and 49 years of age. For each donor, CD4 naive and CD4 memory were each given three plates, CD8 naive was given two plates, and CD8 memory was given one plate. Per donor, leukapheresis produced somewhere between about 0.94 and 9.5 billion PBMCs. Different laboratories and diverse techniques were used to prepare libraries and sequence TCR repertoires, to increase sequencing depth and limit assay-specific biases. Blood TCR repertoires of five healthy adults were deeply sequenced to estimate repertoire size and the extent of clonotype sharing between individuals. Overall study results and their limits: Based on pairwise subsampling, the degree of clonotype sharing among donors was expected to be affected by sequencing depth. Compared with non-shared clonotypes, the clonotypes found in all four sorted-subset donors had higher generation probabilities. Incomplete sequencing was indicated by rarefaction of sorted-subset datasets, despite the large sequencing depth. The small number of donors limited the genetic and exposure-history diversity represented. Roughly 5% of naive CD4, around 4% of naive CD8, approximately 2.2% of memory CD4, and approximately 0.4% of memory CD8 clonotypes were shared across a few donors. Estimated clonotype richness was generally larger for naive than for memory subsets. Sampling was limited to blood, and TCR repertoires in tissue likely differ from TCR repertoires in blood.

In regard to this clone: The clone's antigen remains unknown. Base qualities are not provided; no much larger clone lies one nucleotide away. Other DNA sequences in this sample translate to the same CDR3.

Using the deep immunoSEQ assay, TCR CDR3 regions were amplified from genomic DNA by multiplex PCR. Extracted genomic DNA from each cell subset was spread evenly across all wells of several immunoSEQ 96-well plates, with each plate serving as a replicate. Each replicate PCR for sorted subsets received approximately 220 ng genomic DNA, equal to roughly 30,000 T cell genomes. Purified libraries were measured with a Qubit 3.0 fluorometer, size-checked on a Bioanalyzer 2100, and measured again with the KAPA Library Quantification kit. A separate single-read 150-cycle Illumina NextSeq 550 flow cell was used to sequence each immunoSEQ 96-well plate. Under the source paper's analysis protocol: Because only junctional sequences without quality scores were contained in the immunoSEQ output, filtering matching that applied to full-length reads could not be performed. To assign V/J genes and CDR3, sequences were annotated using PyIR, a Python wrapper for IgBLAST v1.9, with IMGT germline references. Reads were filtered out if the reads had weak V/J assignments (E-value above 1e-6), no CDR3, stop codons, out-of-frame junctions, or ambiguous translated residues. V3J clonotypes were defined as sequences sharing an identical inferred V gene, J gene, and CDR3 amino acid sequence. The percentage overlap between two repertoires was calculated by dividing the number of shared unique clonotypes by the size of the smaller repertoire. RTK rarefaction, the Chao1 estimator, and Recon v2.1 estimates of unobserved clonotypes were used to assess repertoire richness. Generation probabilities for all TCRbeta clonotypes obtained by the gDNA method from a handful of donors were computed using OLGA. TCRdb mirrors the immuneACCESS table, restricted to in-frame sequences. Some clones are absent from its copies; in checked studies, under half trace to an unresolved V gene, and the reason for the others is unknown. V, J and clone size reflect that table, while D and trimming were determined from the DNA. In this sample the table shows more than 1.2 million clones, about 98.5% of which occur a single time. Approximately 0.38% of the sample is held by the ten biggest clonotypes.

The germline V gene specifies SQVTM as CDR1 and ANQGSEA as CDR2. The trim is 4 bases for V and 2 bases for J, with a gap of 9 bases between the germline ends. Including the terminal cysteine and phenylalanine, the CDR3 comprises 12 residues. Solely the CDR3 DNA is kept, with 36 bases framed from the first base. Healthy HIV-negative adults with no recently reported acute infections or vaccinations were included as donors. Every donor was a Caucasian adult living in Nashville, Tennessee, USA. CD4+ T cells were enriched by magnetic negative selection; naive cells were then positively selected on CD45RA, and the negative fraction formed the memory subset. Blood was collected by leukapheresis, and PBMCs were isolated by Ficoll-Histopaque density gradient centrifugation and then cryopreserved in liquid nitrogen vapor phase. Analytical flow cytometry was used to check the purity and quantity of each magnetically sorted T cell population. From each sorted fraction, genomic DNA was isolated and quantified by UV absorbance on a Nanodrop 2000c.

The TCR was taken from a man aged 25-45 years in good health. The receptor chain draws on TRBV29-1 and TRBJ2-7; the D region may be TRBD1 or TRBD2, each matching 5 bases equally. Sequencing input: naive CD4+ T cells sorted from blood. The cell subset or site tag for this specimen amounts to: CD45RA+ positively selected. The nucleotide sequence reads TGCAGCGTTGGCCAGGGAGCCTACGAGCAGTACTTC. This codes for CSVGQGAYEQYF.